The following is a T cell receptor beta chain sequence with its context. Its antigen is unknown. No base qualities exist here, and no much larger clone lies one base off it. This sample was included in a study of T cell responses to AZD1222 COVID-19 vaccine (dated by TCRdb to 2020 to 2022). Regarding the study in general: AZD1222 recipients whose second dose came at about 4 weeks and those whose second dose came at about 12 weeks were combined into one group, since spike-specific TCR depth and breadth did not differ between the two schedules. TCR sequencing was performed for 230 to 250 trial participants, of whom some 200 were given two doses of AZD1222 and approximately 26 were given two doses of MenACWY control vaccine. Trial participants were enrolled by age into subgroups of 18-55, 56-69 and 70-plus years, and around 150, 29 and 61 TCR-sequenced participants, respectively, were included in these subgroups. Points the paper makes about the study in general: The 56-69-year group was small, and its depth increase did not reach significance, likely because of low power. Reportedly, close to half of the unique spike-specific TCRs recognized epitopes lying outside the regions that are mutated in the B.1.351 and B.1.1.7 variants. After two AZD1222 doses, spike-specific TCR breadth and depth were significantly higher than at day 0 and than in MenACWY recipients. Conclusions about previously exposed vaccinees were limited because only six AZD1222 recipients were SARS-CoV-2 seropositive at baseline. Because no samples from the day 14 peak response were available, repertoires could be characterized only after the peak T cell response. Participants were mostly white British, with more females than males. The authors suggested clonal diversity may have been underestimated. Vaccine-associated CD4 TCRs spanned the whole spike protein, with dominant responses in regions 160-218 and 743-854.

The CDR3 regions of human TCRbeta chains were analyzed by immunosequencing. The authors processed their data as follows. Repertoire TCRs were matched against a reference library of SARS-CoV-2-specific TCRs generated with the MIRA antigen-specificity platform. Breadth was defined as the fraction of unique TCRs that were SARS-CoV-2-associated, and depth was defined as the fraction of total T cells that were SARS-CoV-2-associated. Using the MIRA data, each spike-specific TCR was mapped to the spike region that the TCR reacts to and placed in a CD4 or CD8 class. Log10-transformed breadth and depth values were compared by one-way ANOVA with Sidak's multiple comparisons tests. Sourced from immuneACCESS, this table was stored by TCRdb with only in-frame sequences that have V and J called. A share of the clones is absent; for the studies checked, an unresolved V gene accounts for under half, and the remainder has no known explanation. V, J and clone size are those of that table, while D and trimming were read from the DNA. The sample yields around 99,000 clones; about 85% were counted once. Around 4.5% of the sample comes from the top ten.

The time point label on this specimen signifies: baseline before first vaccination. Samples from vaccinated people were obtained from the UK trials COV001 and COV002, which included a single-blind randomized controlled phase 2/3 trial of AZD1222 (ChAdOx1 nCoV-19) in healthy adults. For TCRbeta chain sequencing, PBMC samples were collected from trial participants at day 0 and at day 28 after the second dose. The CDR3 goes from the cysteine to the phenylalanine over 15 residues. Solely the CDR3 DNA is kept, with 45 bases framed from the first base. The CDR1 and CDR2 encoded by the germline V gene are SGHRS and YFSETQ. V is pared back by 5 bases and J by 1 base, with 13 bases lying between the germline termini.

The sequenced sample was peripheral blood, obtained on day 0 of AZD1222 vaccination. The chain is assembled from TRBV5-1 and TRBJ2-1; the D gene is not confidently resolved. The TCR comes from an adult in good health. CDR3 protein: CASRVASQSYNEQFF. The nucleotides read TGCGCCAGCAGGGTCGCCTCCCAGTCCTACAATGAGCAGTTCTTC.